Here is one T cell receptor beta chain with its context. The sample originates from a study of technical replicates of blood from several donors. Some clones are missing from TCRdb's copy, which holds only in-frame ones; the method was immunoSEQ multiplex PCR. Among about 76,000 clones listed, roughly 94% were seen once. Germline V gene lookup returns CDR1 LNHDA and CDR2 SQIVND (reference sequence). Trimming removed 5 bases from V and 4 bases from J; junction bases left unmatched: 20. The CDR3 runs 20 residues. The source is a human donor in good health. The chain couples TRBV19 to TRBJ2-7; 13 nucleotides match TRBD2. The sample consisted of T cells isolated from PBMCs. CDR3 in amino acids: CASSVRQDTSGRVNTYEQYF. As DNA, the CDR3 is TGTGCCAGTAGTGTCAGGCAAGATACTAGCGGGAGGGTCAATACGTACGAGCAGTACTTC.